This T cell receptor (beta chain) stems from a study of T cell responses to AZD1222 COVID-19 vaccine. Profiled with immunoSEQ multiplex PCR; TCRdb holds only in-frame clones, not every one. This sample has about 210,000 clones, with around 94% found just once. This CDR3 spans 11 amino acids. V was pared by 5 bases and J by 12 bases, with 8 bases between. Sequenced here: peripheral blood, sampled 28 days after the second dose of the MenACWY control vaccine. V gene TRBV12-3 or TRBV12-4 combines with J gene TRBJ1-6; a weak D match, TRBD1 (5 bases). This TCR derives from an adult who received the MenACWY meningococcal vaccine as a control. This chain's CDR3 is CASSPGEPLHF. The DNA of the CDR3 is TGTGCCAGCAGTCCGGGGGAACCCCTCCACTTT.